This T cell receptor beta chain was observed in a study of cytomegalovirus exposure and HLA in healthy donors. The wider study: Earlier findings included roughly 100 million unique TCR beta sequences obtained from about 179 million T cells.

This clone has just a few counts. No antigen is known for it. The primer mix had 60 Vbeta and 13 Jbeta primers. TCRdb's table, derived via immunoSEQ multiplex PCR, lists solely in-frame clones and lacks some. The sample gives roughly 100,000 clones, roughly 15% of which show up once; roughly 0.79% is in the top ten. Study-wide findings and caveats: Both high specificity and high sensitivity reportedly marked the classifier's diagnosis of cytomegalovirus status.

Germline V CDR1 and CDR2: SQVTM, ANQGSEA. The CDR3 consists of 14 residues. V shed 4 bases, J shed 1 base, and the junction held 4 bases outside the gene matches. The sequencing input was PBMCs. The clonotype was recovered from a female donor in good health and CMV-seronegative. This chain uses TRBV29-1 with TRBJ2-7; TRBD1 aligns across 10 bases. The CDR3 reads CSVVRDRGSYEQYF. Here the CDR3 DNA reads TGCAGCGTTGTCCGGGACAGGGGATCCTACGAGCAGTACTTC.